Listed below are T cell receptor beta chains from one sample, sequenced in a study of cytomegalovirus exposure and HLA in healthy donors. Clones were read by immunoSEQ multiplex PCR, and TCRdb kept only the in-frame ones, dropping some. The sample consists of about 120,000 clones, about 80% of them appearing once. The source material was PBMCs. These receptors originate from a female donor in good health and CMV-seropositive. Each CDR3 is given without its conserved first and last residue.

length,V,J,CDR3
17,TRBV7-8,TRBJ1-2,ASSSGPGQGAFVVSGYT
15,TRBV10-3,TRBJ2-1,AISDIRGASSYNEQF
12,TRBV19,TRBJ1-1,ASYQRGHRNEAF
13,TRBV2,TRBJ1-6,ASRGTGNYNSPLH
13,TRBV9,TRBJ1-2,ASSARDTPFYGYT
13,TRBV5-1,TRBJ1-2,ASSSGTTVNYGYT
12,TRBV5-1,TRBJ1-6,ASSPWTGDSPLH
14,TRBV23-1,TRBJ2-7,ASSQCSWTDSYEQY
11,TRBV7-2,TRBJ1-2,ASRPGQGYGYT
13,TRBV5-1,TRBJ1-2,ASSVQAGDSYGYT
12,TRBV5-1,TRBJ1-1,ASSSGQGYTEAF
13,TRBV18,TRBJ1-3,ASSPPSVSGNTIY
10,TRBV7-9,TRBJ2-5,ASSLAWGAQY
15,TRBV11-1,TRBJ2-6,ASSPAGTGAGANVLT
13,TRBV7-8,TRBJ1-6,ASSLVSQGYSPLH
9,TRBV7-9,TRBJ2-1,ASSPGGGQF
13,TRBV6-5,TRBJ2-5,ASSPYRGDQETQY
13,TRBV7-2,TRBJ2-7,ASSLESTIINEQY
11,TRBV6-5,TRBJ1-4,ASTTRYNEKLF
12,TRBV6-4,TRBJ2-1,ASSAQGGYNEQF
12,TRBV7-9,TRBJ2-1,ASSADYIDNEQF
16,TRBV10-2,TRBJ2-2,ASSESEMGQRYTGELF
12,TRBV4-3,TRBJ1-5,ASSQDHRNQPQH
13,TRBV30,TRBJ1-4,AWSLSRGTNEKLF